This T cell receptor beta chain was identified in a study of T cells expressing NK-cell markers. With the 5' RACE reads reprocessed, TCRdb shows one record per CDR3 protein and no DNA. The sample yields about 430,000 distinct CDR3 sequences, of which the top ten take up 1.4%. The CDR3 is made up of 15 amino acids. CDR1 is SGHRS, CDR2 YFSETQ, per germline. The sample taken for sequencing was blood T cells: a sorted CD56 or NKG2C T cell subset, CD4+ or CD8+ T cells, or bulk PBMC T cells (not recorded which). The clonotype was recovered from a woman aged 45-60 years in good health. The chain combines TRBV5-1 with TRBJ1-4; TCRdb's D call of TRBD1 is untestable without DNA. This CDR3 reads CASSLVSRDNEKLFF.